Below are 7 T cell receptor beta chains sequenced from a single sample in a study of regulatory T cells in long-lasting Graves disease. According to the study, TCR beta libraries were built with iRepertoire HTBI primers and CDR3-region Arm-PCR. One entry per CDR3 protein, called by TCRdb with MiXCR from the multiplex PCR reads. The data show 400,000 to 500,000 distinct CDR3 sequences, 14% to 15% seen once. Time point meaning: newly diagnosed GD, antithyroid drugs for less than 3 months. Isolated PBMC RNA provided the starting material for the TCR library. A further study also used this sample, focusing on T cells in Graves' hyperthyroidism and ophthalmopathy.

Sequences were derived from peripheral blood mononuclear cells (PBMCs), sampled at new diagnosis, from a patient treated with antithyroid drugs. The receptor set was obtained from a woman younger than 45 with Graves disease.

The sample holds many counts of this clonotype. The chain recombines TRBV7-9 with TRBJ2-7; 8 bases fit TRBD2. The V gene's germline CDR1 is SEHNR and CDR2 FQNEAQ (reference sequence). The CDR3 sequence is 16 residues long. V was clipped by 5 bases and J by 2 bases; unmatched bases: 11. CDR3 amino acids: CASSPRDSGNPYEQYF. DNA for the CDR3: TGTGCCAGCAGCCCTCGGGATAGCGGGAATCCCTACGAGCAGTACTTC. Combining the CDR3 with reference TRBV7-9 and TRBJ2-7 gives the whole variable domain DTGVSQNPRHKITKRGQNVTFRCDPISEHNRLYWYRQTLGQGPEFLTYFQNEAQLEKSRLLSDRFSAERPKGSFSTLEIQRTEQGDSAMYLCASSPRDSGNPYEQYFGPGTRLTVT.

This clonotype was seen repeatedly, ten times or more. The chain recombines TRBV6-1 with TRBJ2-7; 9 bases align to TRBD1. Germline assignment: CDR1 MNHNS and CDR2 SASEGT. The V segment lost 4 bases and the J segment 4 bases; nucleotides outside the gene matches: 8. The CDR3 contains 15 residues. The CDR3 is CASSVGTGSFYEQYF. CDR3 DNA: TGTGCCAGCAGTGTAGGGACAGGGTCCTTTTACGAGCAGTACTTC.

This clonotype has a count of ten or more. In DNA form, the CDR3 reads TGTGCCAGTTCCGCACGCGGGGGGAACAATGAGCAGTTCTTC. It is translated as CASSARGGNNEQFF. This chain links TRBV6-2 or TRBV6-3 with TRBJ2-1; 8 positions agree with TRBD2. V was pared by 9 bases and J by 5 bases, with 9 bases of the junction left unmatched. CDR3 length: 14 residues. Germline V gene sequence: CDR1 MNHEY, CDR2 SVGEGT.

This clonotype was recorded many times. The DNA of the CDR3 is TGTGCCAGCAGCTACACAGGAGTTGGGTATCAGCCCCAGCATTTT. Translation: CASSYTGVGYQPQHF. V and J are TRBV7-9 and TRBJ1-5, with a tentative D call TRBD1 (5 bases). This CDR3 is 15 amino acids long. Germline-derived CDR1 and CDR2 are SEHNR and FQNEAQ (reference sequence). With 4 bases removed from V and 5 bases from J, the gap between germline ends came to 15 bases.

Ten or more counts support this clonotype. This chain joins TRBV12-3 or TRBV12-4 and TRBJ2-1; the D is unclear. The CDR3 has 11 amino acids. V lost 4 bases and J 13 bases, leaving 11 bases between the germline ends. CDR3 in amino acids: CASSSPPDQFF. The CDR3 DNA sequence: TGTGCCAGCAGTTCCCCGCCGGACCAGTTCTTC.

The chain couples TRBV19 to TRBJ1-1; D is unresolved. Germline CDR1 is LNHDA and CDR2 is SQIVND (reference sequence). The CDR3 contains 16 residues. V gave up 9 bases and J gave up 1 base, with 21 bases separating them. The DNA of the CDR3 is TGTGCCAGCTCCTCGGGTTCGGCAATGGCGAACACTGAAGCTTTCTTT. It is translated as CASSSGSAMANTEAFF. Drawing the rest from reference TRBV19 and TRBJ1-1, the complete variable domain is DGGITQSPKYLFRKEGQNVTLSCEQNLNHDAMYWYRQDPGQGLRLIYYSQIVNDFQKGDIAEGYSVSREKKESFPLTVTSAQKNPTAFYLCASSSGSAMANTEAFFGQGTRLTVV.

This clonotype has at least ten counts. The chain joins TRBV2 to TRBJ1-1; D call uncertain. The germline CDR1 and CDR2 sequences are SNHLY and FYNNEI. The CDR3 runs to 11 residues. V was shortened by 6 bases and J by 3 bases, with 5 bases between the two germline ends. The CDR3 loop reads CASRGDTEAFF. The CDR3 DNA reads TGTGCCAGCAGGGGTGACACTGAAGCTTTCTTT.